This TCR beta chain was recorded in a study of neurological immune-mediated disorders. CDR3 length: 15 amino acids. Germline V gives CDR1 SGHRS, CDR2 YFSETQ. V was shortened by 5 bases and J by 4 bases, with 16 bases between the two germline ends. Unsorted libraries were prepared from 2 million PBMCs that had been stored at -80 C. 5'RACE generated cDNA with 10-nucleotide random UMIs. One entry per CDR3 protein results from TCRdb running MiXCR on the 5' RACE reads. The data contain roughly 28,000 distinct CDR3 sequences, around 10% of them singletons. This sequence originates from a man between 60 and 75 years old in good health. The sample consisted of PBMCs. This chain uses TRBV5-1 with TRBJ2-1, with D perhaps matching TRBD1 (6 bases). In nucleotides, the CDR3 is TGCGCCAGCAGGGACATACAAGGGGGATACAATGAGCAGTTCTTC. It is translated as CASRDIQGGYNEQFF.